Shown below are 19 T cell receptor beta chains from a single sample sequenced in a study of cytomegalovirus exposure and HLA in healthy donors (dated by TCRdb to the late 2010s). Library method: the immunoSEQ multiplex PCR assay. What TCRdb holds here is the immuneACCESS table cut down to in-frame rearrangements. Part of the clones is not present; checked against another copy, under half of the missing clones reflect an unresolved V gene, and the others are unexplained. This sample has 150,000 to 200,000 clones in its table, and roughly 84% of those were observed once. Roughly 10% of the sample is held by the ten biggest clonotypes. Specimen: PBMCs. The receptors originated from a man aged 25-45 years in good health and CMV-seropositive.

The V gene is TRBV10-3, the J gene TRBJ1-2; 7 nucleotides align to TRBD1. The CDR3 is made up of 15 amino acids. The V gene's germline CDR1 is ENHRY and CDR2 SYGVKD. With 7 bases clipped from V and 2 bases from J, the junction kept 10 bases outside the gene matches. CDR3 loop: CAITASDRENYGYTF. In nucleotides, the CDR3 is TGTGCCATCACCGCTTCCGACAGGGAAAACTATGGCTACACCTTC.

The chain combines TRBV9 with TRBJ1-4; no clear D gene. CDR1 and CDR2 from the germline V gene are SGDLS and YYNGEE. The CDR3 covers 14 residues. V lost 3 bases, J lost 4 bases, and 10 bases lay in between. DNA for the CDR3: TGTGCCAGCAGCGCCTGGGAGAATAATGAAAAACTGTTTTTT. Translation gives CASSAWENNEKLFF.

The chain uses TRBV6-6 and TRBJ2-7, with TRBD2 matching over 12 bases. The germline V gene encodes CDR1 MNHNY and CDR2 SVGAGI (reference sequence). The length of the CDR3 is 14 residues. Germline trimming cut 7 bases from V and 5 bases from J; bases unmatched to any gene: 6. Here the CDR3 reads CASKGLAGSNEQYF. The CDR3, as DNA: TGTGCCAGCAAGGGACTAGCGGGCAGCAACGAGCAGTACTTC.

The chain recombines TRBV10-3 with TRBJ1-2; tentatively, D is TRBD1 (6 bases). V was pared by 0 bases and J by 0 bases, with 17 bases between. CDR1 ENHRY and CDR2 SYGVKD come from the germline V gene. The CDR3 is 18 residues long. The CDR3 DNA sequence: TGTGCCATCAGTGAGTCTTTTAACAGGGACCCCACTAACTATGGCTACACCTTC. Residues: CAISESFNRDPTNYGYTF.

This chain connects TRBV21-1 to TRBJ2-6; the table's D call of TRBD1 was not tested on the DNA. TRBV21-1 is an annotated pseudogene. The CDR3 covers 17 residues. In DNA form, the CDR3 reads TGTGCCAGCAGCAAAAGGAGAGACAGGGCTGGGGCCAACGTCCTGACTTTC. Amino acids: CASSKRRDRAGANVLTF.

V is TRBV4-3 and J is TRBJ1-2; 9 nucleotides agree with TRBD1. The CDR3 spans 16 residues. The germline CDR1 and CDR2 sequences are LGHNA and YSLEER. J lost 4 bases, V lost 1 base, and 7 bases had no gene match. This CDR3 reads CASSQGGQGTGYGYTF. The CDR3 nucleotides are TGCGCCAGCAGCCAAGGCGGACAGGGGACAGGCTATGGCTACACCTTC.

The chain links TRBV7-6 to TRBJ2-2, with unresolved D. Germline values: CDR1 SGHVS, CDR2 FNYEAQ. The CDR3 has 15 amino acids. With 4 bases removed from V and 3 bases from J, the gap between germline ends came to 12 bases. CDR3: CASSSKFIDTGELFF. The CDR3 DNA reads as TGTGCCAGCAGCTCCAAGTTCATAGACACCGGGGAGCTGTTTTTT.

CDR3 protein: CASSDSGPTDTQYF. The CDR3 DNA is TGCGCCAGCAGTGATAGCGGCCCCACAGATACGCAGTATTTT. V and J are TRBV10-1 and TRBJ2-3, with a weak D call TRBD2 (6 bases). This CDR3 region has 14 residues. The germline V and J ends were trimmed by 3 bases and 2 bases, with 9 bases remaining between them. The germline CDR1 and CDR2 sequences are WNHNN and SYGVQD (reference sequence).

The chain links TRBV7-2 to TRBJ2-7; TRBD1 is a possible D gene (6 bases). V was shortened by 6 bases and J by 3 bases, with 12 bases between the two germline ends. CDR3 length: 13 residues. From germline, CDR1 is SGHTA and CDR2 FQGNSA. CDR3 in DNA: TGTGCCAGCAGTGACAGGAGAAACTACGAGCAGTACTTC. Residues: CASSDRRNYEQYF. The full variable domain, in which reference TRBV7-2 and TRBJ2-7 provide the parts outside the CDR3, is GAGVSQSPSNKVTEKGKDVELRCDPISGHTALYWYRQSLGQGLEFLIYFQGNSAPDKSGLPSDRFSAERTGGSVSTLTIQRTQQEDSAVYLCASSDRRNYEQYFGPGTRLTVT.

This chain links TRBV28 with TRBJ2-7; 7 nucleotides align to TRBD1. The V gene's germline CDR1 is MDHEN and CDR2 SYDVKM. This CDR3 comprises 14 residues. The ends lost 7 bases at V and 2 bases at J; junction bases unmatched: 8. CDR3 in DNA: TGTGCCAGCACCAAGACAGGGAACCCCTACGAGCAGTACTTC. It specifies CASTKTGNPYEQYF.

The chain joins TRBV5-4 to TRBJ2-5; TRBD1 is a possible D gene (7 bases). Germline CDR1 SGHNT, CDR2 YYREEE (reference sequence). Trimming removed 4 bases at V and 2 bases at J, with 18 bases between. The CDR3 is 16 amino acids. The CDR3 reads CASSINRGAGQETQYF. The DNA for the CDR3 is TGTGCCAGCAGCATAAACAGGGGAGCGGGTCAAGAGACCCAGTACTTC.

The J gene is TRBJ1-5, the V gene TRBV2; D not certain. The CDR3 is made up of 13 amino acids. Germline CDR1 is SNHLY and CDR2 is FYNNEI. Trimming removed 5 bases at V and 5 bases at J, with 10 bases between. The chain's CDR3 is CASSPLEDQPQHF. As DNA, the CDR3 is TGTGCCAGCAGTCCCTTAGAAGATCAGCCCCAGCATTTT. Together with reference TRBV2 and TRBJ1-5, the CDR3 gives the full variable domain: EPEVTQTPSHQVTQMGQEVILRCVPISNHLYFYWYRQILGQKVEFLVSFYNNEISEKSEIFDDQFSVERPDGSNFTLKIRSTKLEDSAMYFCASSPLEDQPQHFGDGTRLSIL.

The sample holds a few counts of this clone. This sequence joins TRBV5-1 and TRBJ2-7; D is perhaps TRBD1 (6 bases). The CDR3 spans 15 residues. The V gene lost 3 bases and the J gene lost 9 bases, with 22 bases spanning the gap. Germline CDR1 SGHRS, CDR2 YFSETQ. CDR3 region: CASSSRVGDTQAQYF. CDR3 in DNA: TGCGCCAGCAGCTCACGAGTTGGGGACACCCAGGCGCAGTACTTC.

This clone has only one observation. The chain uses TRBV7-3 and TRBJ2-1; the match to TRBD1 covers 7 bases. Trimming at V came to 5 bases and at J to 9 bases, leaving 13 bases not matched to a gene. CDR1 is SGHTA, CDR2 FQGTGA, per germline. The CDR3 is 15 residues long. The CDR3 DNA follows: TGTGCCAGCAGCCTAGGACAGGCCCCGTTGGGTGAGCAGTTCTTC. This encodes CASSLGQAPLGEQFF.

This chain links TRBV7-8 with TRBJ2-2; D not certain. Trimming left V 2 bases short and J 5 bases short, with 15 bases between. The CDR3 has 16 residues. The germline gives CDR1 SGHVS, CDR2 FQNEAQ. The CDR3 DNA reads as TGTGCCAGCAGCTTATCGACTGCCCGGGTGACCGGGGAGCTGTTTTTT. It specifies CASSLSTARVTGELFF.

The V and J genes are TRBV2 and TRBJ2-7, with 15 nucleotides matching TRBD2. V gave up 6 bases and J gave up 3 bases; unmatched junction bases: 3. This CDR3 is 15 amino acids long. The germline gives CDR1 SNHLY, CDR2 FYNNEI. The CDR3 spells CASRPGLAGGYEQYF. The CDR3 coding sequence is TGTGCCAGCAGGCCGGGACTAGCGGGGGGCTACGAGCAGTACTTC.

The J gene is TRBJ2-3, the V gene TRBV10-3; the match to TRBD1 covers 9 bases. The germline V gene has CDR1 ENHRY and CDR2 SYGVKD. The CDR3 runs 18 residues. The junction had 14 bases not matched to a gene; V was cut back by 2 bases and J by 5 bases. CDR3: CAISELYTGTGHKDTQYF. The DNA for the CDR3 is TGTGCCATCAGTGAGCTATACACCGGGACAGGGCACAAAGATACGCAGTATTTT.

This sequence joins TRBV18 and TRBJ2-4, with D possibly being TRBD1 (5 bases). The length of the CDR3 is 16 residues. V was pared by 4 bases and J by 0 bases, with 13 bases between. Germline assignment: CDR1 KGHSH and CDR2 LQKENI. DNA for the CDR3: TGTGCCAGCTCACTTACAGGCCAACTAGCCAAAAACATTCAGTACTTC. It yields the protein CASSLTGQLAKNIQYF.

Points on this clone: A junction boundary mismatches the germline segment, possibly from a read error. The chain combines TRBV7-7 with TRBJ2-3; 9 positions match TRBD2. The CDR3 contains 15 residues. Germline V gene lookup returns CDR1 SSHAT and CDR2 FNYEAQ (reference sequence). The CDR3 DNA reads as TGTGCTAGCAGCCAAATAGCGGGAGCCGGGGATACGCAGTATTTT. As protein: CASSQIAGAGDTQYF.